This T cell receptor beta chain appears in the sequencing data of a study of cytomegalovirus exposure and HLA in healthy donors. At the level of the study: In a later analysis, the roughly 120 validation repertoires were reported to have used the same platform as the roughly 670 first-cohort repertoires.

Notes on this clone: What it binds is not known.

There are 15 residues in the CDR3. V lost 0 bases and J 5 bases, leaving 11 bases between the germline ends. The study's findings and limits: According to the study, approximately 150 TCR beta chains were cytomegalovirus-associated.

Clones were read by immunoSEQ multiplex PCR, and TCRdb kept only the in-frame ones, dropping some. Seen here are 250,000 or so clones, roughly 84% observed once, and the top ten hold 9.5% to 15%. The chain has TRBV23-1 and TRBJ1-5; D is unclear. TRBV23-1 is an ORF for which the function is uncertain. The sequence came from a man between 18 and 35 years old in good health and CMV-seropositive. The source material was PBMCs. The CDR3 bases are TGCGCCAGCAGTCAATCGTTGGCACCTGATCAGCCCCAGCATTTT. This encodes CASSQSLAPDQPQHF.